This TCR beta chain was found in a study of cytomegalovirus exposure and HLA in healthy donors. 13 Jbeta primers and 60 Vbeta primers were used for the PCR. Only in-frame clones appear in the TCRdb table, and some are missing; sequencing was by immunoSEQ multiplex PCR. The table shows around 150,000 clones, with 80% to 90% occurring only once. Germline CDR1 reads SGHRS; CDR2 reads YFSETQ. The trim removed 4 bases at V and 5 bases at J, leaving 13 bases unmatched. The CDR3 extends over 17 amino acids. Specimen: PBMCs. The chain uses TRBV5-1 and TRBJ2-2; 8 positions match TRBD1. The receptor was derived from a woman younger than 45 in good health and CMV-seronegative. The CDR3 DNA sequence: TGCGCCAGCAGCCTGAACCCCGACAGGGGTTTAACCGGGGAGCTGTTTTTT. Translated: CASSLNPDRGLTGELFF.